Following are 15 T cell receptor beta chains from one sample sequenced in a study of human T cells and chemical hapten exposure. Time point indicated: patch test 3, about 24 weeks after DPC sensitization. Regarding treatment: therapeutic diphenylcyclopropenone sensitization with weekly scalp DPC. Whole blood that had not been fractionated was the source of extracted total RNA. In TCRdb, the RACE reads were re-called with MiXCR into one record per CDR3 protein. Of 30,000 to 40,000 distinct CDR3 sequences listed, over 7.5% were seen once; the top ten hold approximately 24%. This sample comprised whole blood, obtained in connection with sensitization to the hapten diphenylcyclopropenone (DPC). These receptors were obtained from a middle-aged man with alopecia areata. Some clones in this sample may be carry-over from other donors' samples.

This clonotype was found many times. J is TRBJ2-7 and V is TRBV20-1; possible D gene TRBD2, 7 bases. The CDR3 has 14 amino acids. The ends were cut back, 3 bases at V and 7 bases at J, with 19 bases in the middle. Germline CDR1 DFQATT, CDR2 SNEGSKA (reference sequence). The CDR3 protein is CSASPRRGPWEQYF. DNA of the CDR3: TGCAGTGCTAGCCCGCGGCGGGGGCCCTGGGAGCAGTACTTC.

This chain uses TRBV11-1 with TRBJ1-4; D gene unclear. This CDR3 is built from 12 residues. CDR1 is SGHAT, CDR2 FQDESV, per germline (reference sequence). The V end lost 2 bases, the J end lost 7 bases, and 5 bases lay between the germline ends. CDR3 sequence (DNA): TGTGCCAGCAGCTTAAAGCCTGAAAAACTGTTTTTT. Translation: CASSLKPEKLFF.

The genes are TRBV28 and TRBJ1-1, with a weak D call TRBD1 (5 bases). V was pared by 5 bases and J by 6 bases, with 13 bases between. Germline V gene data show CDR1 as MDHEN and CDR2 as SYDVKM. The CDR3 is 13 amino acids. CDR3 sequence: CASSLPGRAEAFF. DNA for the CDR3: TGTGCCAGCAGTCTACCAGGGAGGGCTGAAGCTTTCTTT.

This clonotype was observed at least ten times. CDR3 sequence: CASSQGYSSYNEQFF. For the CDR3, the DNA is TGCGCCAGCAGCCAAGGCTATAGCTCCTACAATGAGCAGTTCTTC. This rearrangement joins TRBV4-3 to TRBJ2-1; D remains ambiguous. CDR3 size: 15 residues. CDR1 is LGHNA, CDR2 YSLEER, per germline. Trimming took 1 base from V and 0 from J, leaving 7 bases between them.

This clonotype occurred many times. The rearrangement uses TRBV28 and TRBJ2-2; TRBD1 aligns across 10 bases. The CDR3 runs to 14 residues. In germline, CDR1 is MDHEN, CDR2 SYDVKM. V lost 8 bases to trimming and J lost 5 bases; unmatched junction nucleotides: 5. For the CDR3, the DNA is TGTGCCAGCCGTGGGACAGGGGAGACCGGGGAGCTGTTTTTT. It is translated as CASRGTGETGELFF.

This clonotype was counted many times. The rearrangement joins TRBV29-1 to TRBJ2-7, with D perhaps TRBD1 (6 bases). CDR1 is SQVTM and CDR2 is ANQGSEA in the germline V gene. The CDR3 consists of 12 residues. Trimming stripped 7 bases from V and 7 bases from J, with 17 bases between. The CDR3 DNA follows: TGCAGCGGGACAGACCGTGTGGGGGAGCAGTACTTC. Encoded protein: CSGTDRVGEQYF.

A word on this clonotype: This sequence may be a read error, since a much larger clone differs from it by one base. The V gene is TRBV10-3, the J gene TRBJ2-3; possibly TRBD1 for D (6 bases). CDR3 length: 12 amino acids. Trimming shortened V by 9 bases and J by 5 bases, and 12 bases separated the two germline ends. Germline V lookup: CDR1 ENHRY, CDR2 SYGVKD. CDR3 in DNA: TGTGCCATACTTTCAGGGGAAGATACGCAGTATTTT. Encoded protein: CAILSGEDTQYF.

A few counts support this clonotype. V and J are TRBV6-2 or TRBV6-3 and TRBJ2-2; TRBD2 matches 8 bases. The CDR3 covers 15 residues. Germline loops: CDR1 MNHEY, CDR2 SVGEGT. Trimming at V came to 6 bases and at J to 3 bases, leaving 6 bases not matched to a gene. CDR3 sequence: CASRRTSGDTGELFF. CDR3 bases: TGTGCCAGCAGGCGTACTAGCGGTGACACCGGGGAGCTGTTTTTT.

The sample holds many counts of this clonotype. The V call is TRBV29-1, the J call TRBJ1-1, with D tentatively TRBD1 (6 bases). Per germline, CDR1 SQVTM and CDR2 ANQGSEA. The CDR3 has 14 amino acids. Trimming took off 6 bases at V and 1 base at J, with 15 bases between the two ends. CDR3 bases: TGCAGCGTCAAGTACCCAGGGGCGAACACTGAAGCTTTCTTT. Residues: CSVKYPGANTEAFF.

This clonotype was seen ten or more times. The chain is built from TRBV5-4 and TRBJ2-7, with D maybe TRBD1 (6 bases). The CDR3 contains 14 residues. Germline CDR1 is SGHNT and CDR2 is YYREEE (reference sequence). V lost 2 bases to trimming and J lost 2 bases, with 11 bases between them. CDR3 sequence (DNA): TGTGCCAGCAGCTTAACGACAGGTCCCTACGAGCAGTACTTC. Translating it yields CASSLTTGPYEQYF. The whole variable domain, filled in from reference TRBV5-4 and TRBJ2-7, reads ETGVTQSPTHLIKTRGQQVTLRCSSQSGHNTVSWYQQALGQGPQFIFQYYREEENGRGNFPPRFSGLQFPNYSSELNVNALELDDSALYLCASSLTTGPYEQYFGPGTRLTVT.

In this sample, this clonotype turned up a few times. The chain links TRBV7-2 to TRBJ1-2; TRBD1 matches at 8 bases. The CDR3 covers 15 residues. CDR1 and CDR2 (germline): SGHTA, FQGNSA. Losses at the gene ends were 6 bases for V and 4 bases for J; bases not matched to a gene: 10. The CDR3 sequence is CASSLYAGTGYGYTF. In nucleotides, the CDR3 is TGTGCCAGCAGTTTATATGCCGGGACAGGCTATGGCTACACCTTC.

This clonotype was found a few times. This rearrangement joins TRBV6-1 to TRBJ2-1; D ambiguous. In germline, CDR1 is MNHNS, CDR2 SASEGT. CDR3 length: 11 residues. V was trimmed by 6 bases and J by 9 bases, leaving 9 bases between them. The CDR3 reads CASRISVEQFF. CDR3 bases: TGTGCCAGCAGGATTTCAGTTGAGCAGTTCTTC.

This clonotype was seen more than once but under ten times. This chain links TRBV12-3 or TRBV12-4 with TRBJ2-5; 7 nucleotides match TRBD1. The length of the CDR3 is 16 residues. The V and J ends lost 4 bases and 3 bases, in that order; junction bases with no gene match: 11. In DNA, the CDR3 is TGTGCCAGCAGTTACACCCGAGGGGGCCCTGAAGAGACCCAGTACTTC. This encodes CASSYTRGGPEETQYF.

The rearrangement links TRBV28 to TRBJ2-3; D is perhaps TRBD2 (6 bases). This CDR3 has 14 amino acids. Trimming left V 3 bases short and J 1 base short, with 8 bases between. Per germline, CDR1 MDHEN and CDR2 SYDVKM. CDR3 loop: CASSFLAGTDTQYF. DNA for the CDR3: TGTGCCAGCAGTTTCTTAGCGGGCACAGATACGCAGTATTTT. Filled out from reference TRBV28 and TRBJ2-3, the complete variable domain reads DVKVTQSSRYLVKRTGEKVFLECVQDMDHENMFWYRQDPGLGLRLIYFSYDVKMKEKGDIPEGYSVSREKKERFSLILESASTNQTSMYLCASSFLAGTDTQYFGPGTRLTVL.

This clonotype was found a few times. The V gene is TRBV10-3, the J gene TRBJ2-7; weak D call: TRBD2 (6 bases). V was trimmed by 4 bases and J by 2 bases, leaving 12 bases between them. Germline CDR1 reads ENHRY; CDR2 reads SYGVKD. The CDR3 contains 14 residues. CDR3 nucleotide sequence: TGTGCCATCAGTGGGGGGGATAAAACCTACGAGCAGTACTTC. Protein product: CAISGGDKTYEQYF.